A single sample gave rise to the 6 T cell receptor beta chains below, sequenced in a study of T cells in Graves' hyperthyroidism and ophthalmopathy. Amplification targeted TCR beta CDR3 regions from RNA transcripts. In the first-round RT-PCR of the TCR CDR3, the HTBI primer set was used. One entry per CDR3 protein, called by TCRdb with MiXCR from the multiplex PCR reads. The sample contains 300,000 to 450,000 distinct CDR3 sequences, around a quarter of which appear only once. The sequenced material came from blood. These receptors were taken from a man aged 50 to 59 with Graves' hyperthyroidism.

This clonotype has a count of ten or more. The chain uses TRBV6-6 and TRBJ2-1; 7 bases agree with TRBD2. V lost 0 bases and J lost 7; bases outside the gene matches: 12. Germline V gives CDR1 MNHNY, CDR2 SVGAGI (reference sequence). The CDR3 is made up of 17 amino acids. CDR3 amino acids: CASSYSPGRKRMNEQFF. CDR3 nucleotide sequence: TGTGCCAGCAGTTACTCACCCGGGAGGAAAAGAATGAATGAGCAGTTCTTC.

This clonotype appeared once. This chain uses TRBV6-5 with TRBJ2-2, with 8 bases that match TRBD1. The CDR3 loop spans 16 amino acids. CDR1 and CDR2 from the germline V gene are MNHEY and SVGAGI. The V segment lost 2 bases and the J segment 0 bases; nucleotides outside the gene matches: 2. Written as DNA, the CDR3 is TGTGCCAGCAGTTACCTACAGGGGGCGAACACCGGGGAGCTGTTTTTT. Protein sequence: CASSYLQGANTGELFF.

CDR3 DNA: TGTGCCAGCAGTTACGAGGCTCTTGAGCAGTACTTC. It yields the protein CASSYEALEQYF. The chain recombines TRBV6-5 with TRBJ2-7; D unclear. With 2 bases removed from V and 7 bases from J, the gap between germline ends came to 9 bases. The CDR3 sequence is 12 residues long. The germline V gene has CDR1 MNHEY and CDR2 SVGAGI.

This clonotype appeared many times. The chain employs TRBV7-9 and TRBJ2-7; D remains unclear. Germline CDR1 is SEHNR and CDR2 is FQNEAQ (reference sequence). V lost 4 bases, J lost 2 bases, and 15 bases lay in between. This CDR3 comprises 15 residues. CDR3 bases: TGTGCCAGCAGCTCGCCACCTGTTGGGGCCTACGAGCAGTACTTC. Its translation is CASSSPPVGAYEQYF.

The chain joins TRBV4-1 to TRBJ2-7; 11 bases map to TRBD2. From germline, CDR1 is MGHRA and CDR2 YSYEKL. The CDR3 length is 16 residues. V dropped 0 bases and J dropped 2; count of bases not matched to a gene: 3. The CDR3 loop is CASSQEGTSGPYEQYF. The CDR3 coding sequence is TGCGCCAGCAGCCAAGAAGGGACTAGCGGCCCCTACGAGCAGTACTTC.

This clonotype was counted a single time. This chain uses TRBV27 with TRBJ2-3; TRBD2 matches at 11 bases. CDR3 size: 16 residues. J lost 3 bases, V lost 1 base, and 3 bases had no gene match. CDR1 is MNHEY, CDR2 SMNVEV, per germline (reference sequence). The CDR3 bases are TGTGCCAGCAGTTTATGGGCTAGCGGGAGGACAGATACGCAGTATTTT. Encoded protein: CASSLWASGRTDTQYF.